This entry concerns a single TCR beta chain. This sample is part of a study of blood T cell repertoires in COVID-19. Per the germline V gene, CDR1 is LNHDA and CDR2 is SQIVND (reference sequence). Trimming left V 6 bases short and J 0 bases short, with 12 bases between. The CDR3 runs 16 residues. Clones were read by immunoSEQ multiplex PCR, and TCRdb kept only the in-frame ones, dropping some. The sample includes over 250,000 clones, roughly nine tenths of them seen just once. This clonotype originated in a woman between 18 and 29 years old who had recovered from COVID-19. Sequenced: PBMCs or T cells enriched from blood (not recorded which). This chain joins TRBV19 and TRBJ2-6, with D perhaps TRBD1 (6 bases). As DNA, the CDR3 is TGTGCCAGTAGCTGGGGGCCGTCCTCTGGGGCCAACGTCCTGACTTTC. As protein: CASSWGPSSGANVLTF.